This T cell receptor (beta chain) derives from a study of CD8 T cells in Susac syndrome. Reverse transcription used about 0.45 to 1 ug RNA and random hexamers. Amplification of the TCR beta CDR3 was carried out by immunoSEQ multiplex PCR, which spanned a total of 54 Vbeta and 13 Jbeta segments. TCRdb processed the immunoSEQ multiplex PCR reads anew with MiXCR; each CDR3 protein has one entry. In the table there are about 130,000 distinct CDR3 sequences, around nine tenths of which are singletons. V lost 6 bases and J 1 base, leaving 9 bases between the germline ends. The CDR3 sequence is 12 residues long. CDR1 is SQVTM and CDR2 is ANQGSEA in the germline V gene. The authors sequenced TCR beta from blood CD8+ and CD4+ T cells. While CD8+ and CD4+ T cells were isolated negatively, TEMRA cells were enriched by FACS.

Input material: CD8+ T cells from PBMCs. The clonotype comes from a human donor with multiple sclerosis. The chain uses TRBV29-1 and TRBJ1-1; weak D call: TRBD1 (5 bases). The CDR3 protein is CSVLRANTEAFF. The CDR3, as DNA: TGCAGCGTCCTCAGGGCGAACACTGAAGCTTTCTTT.